Below, 28 T cell receptor beta chains from the same sample are listed, as sequenced in a study of T cells in Graves' hyperthyroidism and ophthalmopathy. RNA transcripts provided the source from which TCR beta CDR3 regions were amplified. HTBI primers were used for first-round RT-PCR of the TCR CDR3. TCRdb analysed the multiplex PCR reads with MiXCR anew, one entry per CDR3 protein. This sample has hundreds of thousands of distinct CDR3 sequences; under 15% occur once, and the top ten carry about 4%. Sequenced sample: blood. The receptors shown here come from a woman aged 40 to 50 with Graves' ophthalmopathy.

In this sample, this clonotype turned up many times. Likely a read error: the CDR3 ends without its conserved phenylalanine or tryptophan. The rearrangement links TRBV6-2 or TRBV6-3 to TRBJ2-6; D unclear. V shed 5 bases and J shed 0 bases, with 11 bases lying between them. The V gene's germline CDR1 is MNHEY and CDR2 SVGEGT. This CDR3 has 16 amino acids. The CDR3 DNA sequence: TGTGCCAGCAGTCCACTTCAGAGCTCTGGGGCCAACGTCCTGACTTCC. It encodes CASSPLQSSGANVLTS.

The chain uses TRBV6-2 or TRBV6-3 and TRBJ1-5; D remains ambiguous. Germline V gene data show CDR1 as MNHEY and CDR2 as SVGEGT. There are 12 residues in the CDR3. V was clipped by 7 bases and J by 4 bases, with 8 bases between them. CDR3 sequence: CASTDPNQPQHF. The CDR3 nucleotides are TGTGCCAGCACCGACCCAAATCAGCCCCAGCATTTT.

This clonotype was counted at least ten times. The chain combines TRBV6-1 with TRBJ1-2; possibly TRBD1 for D (5 bases). Deletions cut 7 bases from V and 1 base from J, with 13 bases between. From germline, CDR1 is MNHNS and CDR2 SASEGT. CDR3 length equals 14 residues. The CDR3 nucleotides are TGTGCCAGCAAGACAGCACTCATTAACTATGGCTACACCTTC. Encoded protein: CASKTALINYGYTF.

This clonotype was recorded at least ten times. The rearrangement joins TRBV6-2 or TRBV6-3 to TRBJ1-1; no clear D. Germline V gene data show CDR1 as MNHEY and CDR2 as SVGEGT. Trimming removed 10 bases at V and 11 bases at J, with 17 bases between. CDR3 size: 11 residues. The CDR3 DNA reads as TGTGCCACCGACGCGGGGAGGGAGGCTTTCTTT. Its translation is CATDAGREAFF.

The sample holds many counts of this clonotype. CDR3 sequence: CASSFSDRDIQYF. In nucleotides, the CDR3 is TGTGCCAGCAGCTTCTCCGATCGGGACATTCAGTACTTC. The chain carries TRBV7-9 and TRBJ2-4; no definite D call. Germline V CDR1 and CDR2: SEHNR, FQNEAQ (reference sequence). The CDR3 totals 13 residues. V was trimmed by 3 bases and J by 8 bases, leaving 11 bases between them.

This clonotype was counted at least ten times. The chain has TRBV6-5 and TRBJ1-1; no reliable D call. The V end lost 0 bases, the J end lost 3 bases, and 8 bases lay between the germline ends. Germline CDR1 is MNHEY and CDR2 is SVGAGI. The CDR3 consists of 14 residues. The CDR3 reads CASSYSLVHTEAFF. As DNA, the CDR3 is TGTGCCAGCAGTTACTCGCTCGTCCACACTGAAGCTTTCTTT.

This clonotype has ten or more counts. The genes are TRBV24-1 and TRBJ2-5; D may be TRBD1 (5 bases). Trimming pared 6 bases from V and 2 bases from J, leaving 15 bases between. CDR1 is KGHDR, CDR2 SFDVKD, per germline. The CDR3 is 15 residues long. The DNA for the CDR3 is TGTGCCACCAGTAGGTTTGGACAAGGTCAAGAGACCCAGTACTTC. It is translated as CATSRFGQGQETQYF.

This clonotype was seen many times. The V gene is TRBV30, the J gene TRBJ1-5; maybe TRBD1 (6 bases). The V gene's germline CDR1 is GTSNPN and CDR2 SVGIG (reference sequence). The V gene lost 0 bases and the J gene lost 2 bases, with 20 bases spanning the gap. This CDR3 region has 18 residues. The DNA for the CDR3 is TGTGCCTGGAGTGTTAGGACGTTACAGGGCGTTGGCAATCAGCCCCAGCATTTT. Translating it yields CAWSVRTLQGVGNQPQHF.

In this sample, this clonotype turned up many times. The chain uses TRBV6-2 or TRBV6-3 and TRBJ1-1; the D is unclear. Germline CDR1 and CDR2: MNHEY and SVGEGT. V lost 0 bases, J lost 4 bases, and 3 bases lay in between. The CDR3 totals 12 residues. CDR3 DNA sequence: TGTGCCAGCAGTTACTCGTTCACTGAAGCTTTCTTT. Encoded protein: CASSYSFTEAFF.

The rearrangement uses TRBV20-1 and TRBJ2-5; 12 bases align to TRBD2. Germline V gene data show CDR1 as DFQATT and CDR2 as SNEGSKA (reference sequence). After removal of 6 bases from V and 5 bases from J, the junction contained 16 bases not matched to a gene. This CDR3 comprises 17 residues. The CDR3 nucleotides read TGCAGTGCCATCTCCCGAGCGTGGACTAGCGGGACGGAGACCCAGTACTTC. Its translation: CSAISRAWTSGTETQYF.

This clonotype was found many times. The chain uses TRBV7-3 and TRBJ1-1, with TRBD1 matching over 9 bases. The V gene end was trimmed by 6 bases and the J gene end by 6 bases; junction bases not matched to a gene: 5. The CDR3 runs to 13 residues. The germline V gene has CDR1 SGHTA and CDR2 FQGTGA. The CDR3 spells CASSGQGSSEAFF. CDR3 sequence (DNA): TGTGCCAGCAGTGGACAGGGGAGTTCTGAAGCTTTCTTT.

This clonotype was seen a few times. V usage is TRBV29-1 and J usage is TRBJ2-2; D is perhaps TRBD1 (5 bases). Deletions cut 4 bases from V and 4 bases from J, with 7 bases between. This CDR3 has 12 amino acids. Germline values: CDR1 SQVTM, CDR2 ANQGSEA. DNA of the CDR3: TGCAGCGTTGTCAGGGCCACCGGGGAGCTGTTTTTT. Amino acid sequence: CSVVRATGELFF.

This clonotype has just a few counts. The chain links TRBV7-2 to TRBJ2-7; D call uncertain. Germline lookup yields CDR1 SGHTA and CDR2 FQGNSA. The CDR3 consists of 12 residues. V lost 1 base and J lost 6, with 7 bases in between. DNA for the CDR3: TGTGCCAGCAGCTTAGGGGTTCTCGAGCAGTACTTC. It encodes CASSLGVLEQYF.

J is TRBJ2-2 and V is TRBV10-3, with TRBD2 identical over 10 bases. In germline, CDR1 is ENHRY, CDR2 SYGVKD. The CDR3 has 16 residues. Losses at the gene ends were 8 bases for V and 5 bases for J; bases not matched to a gene: 11. The CDR3 region has the DNA TGTGCCATCCCCCGAGGGCTAGCGGGAGTTACCGGGGAGCTGTTTTTT. Its translation: CAIPRGLAGVTGELFF.

This clonotype has ten or more counts. The chain carries TRBV5-1 and TRBJ1-2; D not resolved. The germline V gene encodes CDR1 SGHRS and CDR2 YFSETQ. The CDR3 is 13 amino acids. V lost 1 base and J lost 5, with 9 bases in between. For the CDR3, the DNA is TGCGCCAGCAGCTTGCCGCCGGAATATGGCTACACCTTC. Translating it yields CASSLPPEYGYTF. Based on the CDR3 plus reference TRBV5-1 and TRBJ1-2, the full variable domain is KAGVTQTPRYLIKTRGQQVTLSCSPISGHRSVSWYQQTPGQGLQFLFEYFSETQRNKGNFPGRFSGRQFSNSRSEMNVSTLELGDSALYLCASSLPPEYGYTFGSGTRLTVV.

The rearrangement joins TRBV2 to TRBJ1-5, with 9 positions matching TRBD1. Germline-derived CDR1 and CDR2 are SNHLY and FYNNEI. The junction had 5 bases not matched to a gene; V was cut back by 10 bases and J by 4 bases. This CDR3 has 13 residues. Here the CDR3 DNA reads TGTGCCAACAGGGGACAGGGAAATCAGCCCCAGCATTTT. It specifies CANRGQGNQPQHF. Combining the CDR3 with reference TRBV2 and TRBJ1-5 gives the whole variable domain EPEVTQTPSHQVTQMGQEVILRCVPISNHLYFYWYRQILGQKVEFLVSFYNNEISEKSEIFDDQFSVERPDGSNFTLKIRSTKLEDSAMYFCANRGQGNQPQHFGDGTRLSIL.

The chain combines TRBV28 with TRBJ2-5; 7 bases map to TRBD1. The CDR3 has 17 residues. Germline values: CDR1 MDHEN, CDR2 SYDVKM. Trimming at V came to 1 base and at J to 5 bases, leaving 13 bases not matched to a gene. Written as DNA, the CDR3 is TGTGCCAGCAGTTTATTCCTGTCGCGAGGGGGCGCGGAGACCCAGTACTTC. Protein sequence: CASSLFLSRGGAETQYF.

The chain joins TRBV11-1 to TRBJ2-7, with 7 bases lining up with TRBD2. Germline V lookup: CDR1 SGHAT, CDR2 FQDESV (reference sequence). The CDR3 is 16 residues long. V was clipped by 1 base and J by 6 bases; unmatched bases: 12. The chain's CDR3 is CASSLGAGAPTAEQYF. CDR3 nucleotides: TGTGCCAGCAGCTTAGGTGCGGGAGCCCCTACGGCCGAGCAGTACTTC.

This clonotype was picked up many times. DNA of the CDR3: TGTGCCAGCAGTTTGGGGACAGCATTGAGTTACACCTTC. As protein: CASSLGTALSYTF. V is TRBV28 and J is TRBJ1-2, with 7 bases fitting TRBD1. This CDR3 comprises 13 residues. V dropped 3 bases and J dropped 11; count of bases not matched to a gene: 9. From germline, CDR1 is MDHEN and CDR2 SYDVKM.

Many counts were recorded for this clonotype. V usage is TRBV6-1 and J usage is TRBJ1-3, with D possibly being TRBD1 (5 bases). Germline V gives CDR1 MNHNS, CDR2 SASEGT. The germline V and J ends were trimmed by 6 bases and 2 bases, with 8 bases remaining between them. This CDR3 has 13 residues. In DNA, the CDR3 is TGTGCCAGCAGGAGACAGACTGGAAACACCATATATTTT. Encoded protein: CASRRQTGNTIYF.

In its sample, this clonotype was seen many times. The genes are TRBV7-3 and TRBJ1-1; tentatively, D is TRBD1 (6 bases). The V gene lost 2 bases and the J gene lost 2 bases, with 9 bases spanning the gap. The germline CDR1 and CDR2 sequences are SGHTA and FQGTGA. The CDR3 runs 14 residues. CDR3 nucleotide sequence: TGTGCCAGCAGCTTACAGGGGATTAACACTGAAGCTTTCTTT. It encodes CASSLQGINTEAFF.

Concerning this clonotype itself: A single base separates this from a much larger clone, so it may be a read error. This chain uses TRBV7-9 with TRBJ1-1; no definite D call. The V gene lost 10 bases and the J gene lost 3 bases, with 15 bases spanning the gap. Germline CDR1 SEHNR, CDR2 FQNEAQ (reference sequence). CDR3 size: 13 residues. The CDR3 loop reads CATTTVWDTEAFF. Here the CDR3 DNA reads TGTGCCACCACCACCGTTTGGGACACTGAAGCTTTCTTT.

This clonotype was observed at least ten times. DNA for the CDR3: TGTGCCAGCAGCTCACTAGCAGTCCACGAGCAGTACTTC. Its translation: CASSSLAVHEQYF. This chain joins TRBV12-3 or TRBV12-4 and TRBJ2-7, with TRBD2 as a possible D gene (6 bases). This CDR3 is built from 13 residues. V was trimmed by 6 bases and J by 5 bases, leaving 14 bases between them.

At least ten counts were recorded for this clonotype. The V call is TRBV5-1, the J call TRBJ1-3; tentative D call: TRBD1 (5 bases). V was pared by 0 bases and J by 2 bases, with 18 bases between. Germline values: CDR1 SGHRS, CDR2 YFSETQ. CDR3 length: 18 amino acids. CDR3 sequence: CASSLAVGGVLAGNTIYF. The CDR3 nucleotides read TGCGCCAGCAGCTTGGCCGTGGGAGGGGTGCTCGCTGGAAACACCATATATTTT.

At least ten counts were recorded for this clonotype. The chain carries TRBV20-1 and TRBJ2-7, with 9 bases that match TRBD2. The length of the CDR3 is 13 residues. Trimming removed 4 bases from V and 3 bases from J; junction bases left unmatched: 4. CDR1 is DFQATT and CDR2 is SNEGSKA in the germline V gene (reference sequence). The CDR3 is CSANAGGHYEQYF. CDR3 bases: TGCAGTGCTAACGCGGGAGGGCACTACGAGCAGTACTTC.

At least ten counts were recorded for this clonotype. The chain is built from TRBV6-5 and TRBJ2-7; unclear D gene. CDR1 is MNHEY and CDR2 is SVGAGI in the germline V gene. The CDR3 length is 13 residues. V dropped 2 bases and J dropped 3 bases, with 8 bases sitting between them. DNA for the CDR3: TGTGCCAGCAGTTACGCCTCGAACTACGAGCAGTACTTC. The encoded protein is CASSYASNYEQYF.

V and J are TRBV12-3 or TRBV12-4 and TRBJ1-2, with D possibly matching TRBD1 (5 bases). This CDR3 has 14 amino acids. V was cut by 3 bases and J by 8 bases, with 16 bases left in between. The CDR3, as DNA: TGTGCCAGCAGTTTTGGGGGACTCGTGGGGGGCTACACCTTC. Encoded protein: CASSFGGLVGGYTF.

This clonotype has only a few counts. This chain joins TRBV3-1 and TRBJ2-6; no reliable D call. V was cut by 6 bases and J by 0 bases, with 9 bases left in between. CDR3 length: 15 amino acids. Germline CDR1 reads LGHDT; CDR2 reads YNNKEL (reference sequence). CDR3 protein: CASSHTLSGANVLTF. Here the CDR3 DNA reads TGTGCCAGCAGTCATACTCTCTCTGGGGCCAACGTCCTGACTTTC.